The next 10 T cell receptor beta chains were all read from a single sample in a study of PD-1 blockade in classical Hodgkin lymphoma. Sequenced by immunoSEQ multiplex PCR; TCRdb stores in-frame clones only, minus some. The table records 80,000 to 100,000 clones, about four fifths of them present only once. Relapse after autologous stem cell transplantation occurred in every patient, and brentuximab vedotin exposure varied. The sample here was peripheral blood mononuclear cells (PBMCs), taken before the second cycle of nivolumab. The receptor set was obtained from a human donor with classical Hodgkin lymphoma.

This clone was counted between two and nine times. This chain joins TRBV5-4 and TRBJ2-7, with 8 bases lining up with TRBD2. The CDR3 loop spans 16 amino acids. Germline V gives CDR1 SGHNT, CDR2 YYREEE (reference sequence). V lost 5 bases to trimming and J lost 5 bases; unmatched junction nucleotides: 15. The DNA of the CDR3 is TGTGCCAGCAGTCCTACCGGGACTAGGGTGTCCCACGAGCAGTACTTC. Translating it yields CASSPTGTRVSHEQYF.

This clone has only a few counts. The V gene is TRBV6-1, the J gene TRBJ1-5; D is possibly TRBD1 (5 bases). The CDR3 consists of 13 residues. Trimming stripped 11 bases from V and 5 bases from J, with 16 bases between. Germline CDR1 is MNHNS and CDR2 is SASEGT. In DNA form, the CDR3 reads TGTGCCGCCAGCGGGGGTGGGGATCAGCCCCAGCATTTT. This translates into CAASGGGDQPQHF.

CDR3 residues: CAISRQEGTNEQFF. CDR3 sequence (DNA): TGTGCCATCAGCCGACAGGAAGGCACCAATGAGCAGTTCTTC. The rearrangement uses TRBV10-3 and TRBJ2-1; the D gene is possibly TRBD1 (6 bases). Trimming took off 6 bases at V and 6 bases at J, with 15 bases between the two ends. The CDR3 sequence is 14 residues long. The germline V gene has CDR1 ENHRY and CDR2 SYGVKD.

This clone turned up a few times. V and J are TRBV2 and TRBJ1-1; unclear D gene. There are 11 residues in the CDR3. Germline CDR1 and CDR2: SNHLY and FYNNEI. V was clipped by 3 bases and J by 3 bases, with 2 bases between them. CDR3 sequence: CASSEDTEAFF. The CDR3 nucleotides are TGTGCCAGCAGTGAGGACACTGAAGCTTTCTTT.

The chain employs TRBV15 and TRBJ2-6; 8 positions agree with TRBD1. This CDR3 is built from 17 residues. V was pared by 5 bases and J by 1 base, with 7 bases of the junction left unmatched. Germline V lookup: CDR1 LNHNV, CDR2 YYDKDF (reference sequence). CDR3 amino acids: CATSPGGMGSGANVLTF. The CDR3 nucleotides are TGTGCCACCAGCCCAGGGGGCATGGGATCTGGGGCCAACGTCCTGACTTTC. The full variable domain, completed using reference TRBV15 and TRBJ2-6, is DAMVIQNPRYQVTQFGKPVTLSCSQTLNHNVMYWYQQKSSQAPKLLFHYYDKDFNNEADTPDNFQSRRPNTSFCFLDIRSPGLGDTAMYLCATSPGGMGSGANVLTFGAGSRLTVL.

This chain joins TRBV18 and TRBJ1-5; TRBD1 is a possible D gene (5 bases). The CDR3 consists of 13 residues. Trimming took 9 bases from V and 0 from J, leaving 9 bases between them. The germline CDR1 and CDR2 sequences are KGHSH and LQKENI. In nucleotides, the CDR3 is TGTGCCAGTAGACAGAATAGCAATCAGCCCCAGCATTTT. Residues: CASRQNSNQPQHF.

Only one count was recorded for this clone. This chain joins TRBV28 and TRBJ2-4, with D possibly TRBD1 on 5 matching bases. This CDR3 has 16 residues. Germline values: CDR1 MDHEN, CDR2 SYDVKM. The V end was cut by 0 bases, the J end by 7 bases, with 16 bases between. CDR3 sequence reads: CASSLWDTRPSNIQYF. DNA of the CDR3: TGTGCCAGCAGTTTATGGGACACACGACCTTCGAACATTCAGTACTTC.

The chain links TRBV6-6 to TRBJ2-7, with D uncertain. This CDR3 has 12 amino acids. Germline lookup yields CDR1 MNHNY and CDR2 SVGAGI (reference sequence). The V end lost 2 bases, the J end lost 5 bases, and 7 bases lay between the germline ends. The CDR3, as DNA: TGTGCCAGCAGTTACCGGGTGAACGAGCAGTACTTC. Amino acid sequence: CASSYRVNEQYF.

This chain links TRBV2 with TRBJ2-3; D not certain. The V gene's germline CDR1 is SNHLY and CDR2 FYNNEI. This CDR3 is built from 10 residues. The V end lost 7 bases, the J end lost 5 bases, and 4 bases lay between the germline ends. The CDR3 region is CASTVDTQYF. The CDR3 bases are TGTGCCAGCACCGTAGATACGCAGTATTTT.

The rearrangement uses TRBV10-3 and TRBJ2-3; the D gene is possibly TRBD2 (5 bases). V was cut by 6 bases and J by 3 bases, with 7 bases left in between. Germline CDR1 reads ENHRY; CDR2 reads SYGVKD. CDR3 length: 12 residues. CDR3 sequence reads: CAIRGGTDTQYF. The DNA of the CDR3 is TGTGCCATCAGGGGCGGGACAGATACGCAGTATTTT.